This TCR beta chain was obtained from a study of cytomegalovirus exposure and HLA in healthy donors. Study conclusions and caveats: Most TCRs appeared rarely, but some public TCRs recurred in many donors.

Separate from the roughly 730-subject first cohort, the approximately 120-subject validation cohort was the one that the donors belonged to. This table comes from immunoSEQ multiplex PCR, and its TCRdb copy is limited to in-frame clones, with some not included. The sample holds about 220,000 clones; over 80% are singletons and the top ten take 0.85% to 1.2%. As to this clone: Its antigen is unidentified.

The CDR3 length is 15 residues. After removal of 0 bases from V and 1 base from J, the junction contained 4 bases not matched to a gene. Germline-derived CDR1 and CDR2 are GTSNPN and SVGIG (reference sequence). The chain joins TRBV30 to TRBJ1-1, with 8 positions matching TRBD1. The TCR comes from a woman between 18 and 29 years old in good health and CMV-seronegative. The sample comprised PBMCs. The CDR3 bases are TGTGCCTGGAGTGTACAGGGGGGGAGGAACACTGAAGCTTTCTTT. The encoded protein is CAWSVQGGRNTEAFF.